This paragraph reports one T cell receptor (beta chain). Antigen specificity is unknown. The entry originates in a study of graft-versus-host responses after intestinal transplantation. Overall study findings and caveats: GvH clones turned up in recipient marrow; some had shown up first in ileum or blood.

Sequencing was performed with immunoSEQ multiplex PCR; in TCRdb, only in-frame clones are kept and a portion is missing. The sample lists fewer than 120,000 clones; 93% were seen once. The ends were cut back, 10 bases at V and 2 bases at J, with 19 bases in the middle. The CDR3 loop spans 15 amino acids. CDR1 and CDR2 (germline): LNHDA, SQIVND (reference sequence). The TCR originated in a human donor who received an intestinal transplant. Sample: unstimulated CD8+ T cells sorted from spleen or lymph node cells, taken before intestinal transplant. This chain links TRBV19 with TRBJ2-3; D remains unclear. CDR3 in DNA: TGTGCCACCAGAAGTCAGTACCAAATCACAGATACGCAGTATTTT. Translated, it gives CATRSQYQITDTQYF.